This TCR beta chain was documented in a study of shared clonotypes between healthy human individuals. At the level of the study: There were three CD4 naive, three CD4 memory, two CD8 naive and one CD8 memory plates per donor.

Germline V lookup: CDR1 MNHNS, CDR2 SASEGT. There are 15 residues in the CDR3. V lost 8 bases and J lost 3, with 19 bases in between. TCRdb's copy holds only in-frame clones and misses some; the assay was immunoSEQ multiplex PCR. The sample carries 600,000 to 700,000 clones, about three quarters recorded once. This chain joins TRBV6-1 and TRBJ1-2; unclear D gene. The sequenced sample consisted of memory CD4+ T cells sorted from blood. Subset specified: CD45RA-negative fraction. This receptor was obtained from a woman younger than 45 in good health. The CDR3 coding sequence is TGTGCCAGCGGAGGGCGAGGGCTAAGTGACTATGGCTACACCTTC. It translates to CASGGRGLSDYGYTF.